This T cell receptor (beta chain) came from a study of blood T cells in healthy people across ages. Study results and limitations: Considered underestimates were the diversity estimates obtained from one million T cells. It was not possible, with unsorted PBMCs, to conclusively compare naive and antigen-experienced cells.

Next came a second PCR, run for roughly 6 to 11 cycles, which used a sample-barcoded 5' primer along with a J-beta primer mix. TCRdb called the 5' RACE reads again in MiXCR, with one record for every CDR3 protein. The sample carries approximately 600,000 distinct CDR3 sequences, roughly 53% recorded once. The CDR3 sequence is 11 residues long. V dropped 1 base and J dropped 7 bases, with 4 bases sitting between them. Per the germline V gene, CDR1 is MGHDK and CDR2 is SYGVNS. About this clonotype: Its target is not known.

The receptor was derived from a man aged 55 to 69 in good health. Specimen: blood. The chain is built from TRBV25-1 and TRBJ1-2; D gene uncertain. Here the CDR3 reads CASSESSGYTF. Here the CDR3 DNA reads TGTGCCAGCAGTGAATCCAGTGGCTACACCTTC.